These 22 T cell receptor beta chains were sequenced from one sample in a study of cytomegalovirus exposure and HLA in healthy donors. The PCR employed 60 Vbeta primers together with 13 Jbeta primers. Profiling relied on immunoSEQ multiplex PCR, and the TCRdb table lists in-frame clones only, not all of them. This sample has roughly 200,000 clones, with 79% found just once. Material for sequencing was PBMCs. These receptors originate from a middle-aged woman in good health and CMV-seronegative.

The J gene is TRBJ1-6, the V gene TRBV19, with 10 nucleotides matching TRBD1. The CDR3 contains 17 residues. J lost 0 bases, V lost 5 bases, and 4 bases had no gene match. Germline assignment: CDR1 LNHDA and CDR2 SQIVND (reference sequence). The CDR3 is CASSVGQGSSYNSPLHF. The CDR3 DNA is TGTGCCAGTAGTGTGGGACAGGGGAGCTCCTATAATTCACCCCTCCACTTT.

This clone is categorized as medium-sized. The rearrangement joins TRBV6-4 to TRBJ2-3; the match to TRBD2 covers 9 bases. In germline, CDR1 is MRHNA, CDR2 SNTAGT. V lost 6 bases and J lost 4; bases outside the gene matches: 8. The CDR3 covers 15 residues. The DNA for the CDR3 is TGTGCCAGCAGCCCCGATAGCGGGAGCGCAGATACGCAGTATTTT. This encodes CASSPDSGSADTQYF.

The rearrangement uses TRBV11-3 and TRBJ1-1; no firm D call. The germline V and J ends were trimmed by 2 bases and 2 bases, with 9 bases remaining between them. The CDR3 totals 14 residues. The germline gives CDR1 SGHNT, CDR2 YENEEA. CDR3 sequence (DNA): TGTGCCAGCAGCTTAAATAGCCAAAACACTGAAGCTTTCTTT. Encoded protein: CASSLNSQNTEAFF.

The chain uses TRBV27 and TRBJ2-7; 7 nucleotides line up with TRBD2. CDR3 length equals 14 residues. The V segment lost 5 bases and the J segment 7 bases; nucleotides outside the gene matches: 11. Germline V lookup: CDR1 MNHEY, CDR2 SMNVEV (reference sequence). The CDR3 nucleotides read TGTGCCAGCAGTCCTGATCCTGGGGGGGGAGAGCAGTACTTC. Translating gives CASSPDPGGGEQYF.

The chain recombines TRBV30 with TRBJ1-2; D possibly corresponds to TRBD1 (6 bases). In germline, CDR1 is GTSNPN, CDR2 SVGIG (reference sequence). This CDR3 region has 11 residues. Trimming took 4 bases from V and 7 from J, leaving 10 bases between them. The CDR3 region has the DNA TGTGCCTGGACGGGGGGCAGTGGCTACACCTTC. Translated, it gives CAWTGGSGYTF.

The chain recombines TRBV2 with TRBJ2-7, with D unclear. CDR3 size: 15 residues. The ends were cut back, 4 bases at V and 3 bases at J, with 16 bases in the middle. The germline CDR1 and CDR2 sequences are SNHLY and FYNNEI. The DNA for the CDR3 is TGTGCCAGCAGTGCCGACTCCCTAAATTACTACGAGCAGTACTTC. Amino acids: CASSADSLNYYEQYF.

CDR3 bases: TGTGCCACCAGCAGAGACGCGCTATACGAGCAGTACTTC. It specifies CATSRDALYEQYF. The chain recombines TRBV15 with TRBJ2-5, with D unclear. The J call is doubtful: the DNA matches TRBJ2-7 better. Germline V gene sequence: CDR1 LNHNV, CDR2 YYDKDF (reference sequence). This CDR3 has 13 amino acids.

This chain uses TRBV9 with TRBJ2-3; 7 bases map to TRBD1. The germline gives CDR1 SGDLS, CDR2 YYNGEE. The CDR3 has 17 residues. V dropped 4 bases and J dropped 5; count of bases not matched to a gene: 16. The CDR3 region has the DNA TGTGCCAGCAGCTGGGGCTTGAGAGGGGGCCAAGGAGATACGCAGTATTTT. Translated, it gives CASSWGLRGGQGDTQYF. Drawing the rest from reference TRBV9 and TRBJ2-3, the complete variable domain is DSGVTQTPKHLITATGQRVTLRCSPRSGDLSVYWYQQSLDQGLQFLIQYYNGEERAKGNILERFSAQQFPDLHSELNLSSLELGDSALYFCASSWGLRGGQGDTQYFGPGTRLTVL.

This clone was recorded a few times. Other DNA sequences in the same sample also yield this CDR3. The gene calls are TRBV7-2 and TRBJ2-5; D gene uncertain. This CDR3 comprises 11 residues. V dropped 3 bases and J dropped 4 bases, with 3 bases sitting between them. Germline CDR1 SGHTA, CDR2 FQGNSA. CDR3 nucleotide sequence: TGTGCCAGCAGCTTCCGAGAGACCCAGTACTTC. Encoded protein: CASSFRETQYF.

A single count supports this clone. The genes are TRBV27 and TRBJ2-3, with 11 bases that match TRBD1. Losses at the gene ends were 8 bases for V and 4 bases for J; bases not matched to a gene: 8. Germline V gene sequence: CDR1 MNHEY, CDR2 SMNVEV (reference sequence). The CDR3 sequence is 15 residues long. CDR3 DNA: TGTGCCAGCGGACAGGGGGCTTTGTGGGCAGATACGCAGTATTTT. This sequence encodes CASGQGALWADTQYF.

This chain links TRBV10-3 with TRBJ2-7, with 12 bases aligning to TRBD2. J gave up 1 base and V 6 bases, and 7 bases lay outside the gene matches. The CDR3 has 16 amino acids. CDR1 is ENHRY, CDR2 SYGVKD, per germline. CDR3 nucleotides: TGTGCCATCAGCGCAACACTAGCGGGAGGATCCTACGAGCAGTACTTC. Its protein is CAISATLAGGSYEQYF.

The chain employs TRBV5-1 and TRBJ2-3, with D possibly TRBD1 on 5 matching bases. V lost 9 bases and J 2 bases, leaving 19 bases between the germline ends. CDR1 SGHRS and CDR2 YFSETQ come from the germline V gene. The CDR3 consists of 15 residues. The CDR3 region is CANRRQGDPTDTQYF. The CDR3 nucleotides are TGCGCCAACCGTCGGCAGGGCGATCCCACAGATACGCAGTATTTT.

The chain employs TRBV30 and TRBJ1-5; 8 bases line up with TRBD1. Trimming took 6 bases from V and 5 from J; bases not matched to a gene: 6. Germline V gene lookup returns CDR1 GTSNPN and CDR2 SVGIG (reference sequence). The CDR3 runs 13 residues. The CDR3 sequence: CACGQGDDQPQHF. In DNA form, the CDR3 reads TGTGCCTGTGGACAGGGAGACGATCAGCCCCAGCATTTT. The full variable domain, rest sourced from reference TRBV30 and TRBJ1-5, is SQTIHQWPATLVQPVGSPLSLECTVEGTSNPNLYWYRQAAGRGLQLLFYSVGIGQISSEVPQNLSASRPQDRQFILSSKKLLLSDSGFYLCACGQGDDQPQHFGDGTRLSIL.

The rearrangement joins TRBV6-6 to TRBJ1-2; a weak D match, TRBD1 (6 bases). CDR3 size: 15 residues. Germline V lookup: CDR1 MNHNY, CDR2 SVGAGI (reference sequence). Trimming took 5 bases from V and 7 from J, leaving 20 bases between them. This CDR3 is CASSAPGKGGGGYTF. The CDR3 region has the DNA TGTGCCAGCAGTGCGCCGGGAAAGGGAGGGGGTGGCTACACCTTC.

For the CDR3, the DNA is TGCGCCAGCAGCAATCTTCCAGGGGAGGCTTTCTTT. It yields the protein CASSNLPGEAFF. The rearrangement uses TRBV5-1 and TRBJ1-1, with D possibly TRBD1 on 6 matching bases. V gave up 4 bases and J gave up 11 bases, with 15 bases separating them. The CDR3 extends over 12 amino acids. CDR1 and CDR2 from the germline V gene are SGHRS and YFSETQ.

This clone appeared a few times. The genes are TRBV21-1 and TRBJ2-3; the D call of TRBD1 is as the table states it, not checked on the DNA. TRBV21-1 is flagged as a pseudogene. The CDR3 is 12 residues long. CDR3 sequence reads: CASSKAGNTQYF. The CDR3 coding sequence is TGTGCCAGCAGCAAAGCGGGCAATACGCAGTATTTT.

The chain is built from TRBV6-1 and TRBJ2-1; D might be TRBD1 (6 bases). Germline assignment: CDR1 MNHNS and CDR2 SASEGT. This CDR3 has 14 amino acids. Trimming removed 9 bases from V and 3 bases from J, with 15 bases in between. The CDR3 sequence: CASRDRFLYNEQFF. In DNA, the CDR3 is TGTGCCAGTAGAGACAGGTTCCTCTACAATGAGCAGTTCTTC.

The chain is built from TRBV28 and TRBJ2-1; tentative D call: TRBD2 (6 bases). This CDR3 is 16 amino acids long. Looked up from germline, CDR1 is MDHEN and CDR2 is SYDVKM. Trimming pared 6 bases from V and 3 bases from J, leaving 18 bases between. The CDR3 DNA follows: TGTGCCAGCAGGCTGTCCATAGCGGACCACTACAATGAGCAGTTCTTC. It yields the protein CASRLSIADHYNEQFF.

This clone was found once. The V call is TRBV4-1, the J call TRBJ1-2; no clear D. This CDR3 comprises 17 residues. Between the trimmed V and J ends, which lost 0 bases and 2 bases, there was a span of 16 bases. From germline, CDR1 is MGHRA and CDR2 YSYEKL. CDR3 sequence (DNA): TGCGCCAGCAGCCAAGAGAGGGTACTTGCGGTGAACTATGGCTACACCTTC. It translates to CASSQERVLAVNYGYTF.

This clone appeared once. This chain uses TRBV18 with TRBJ2-1; the D gene is possibly TRBD2 (6 bases). Germline V gene sequence: CDR1 KGHSH, CDR2 LQKENI. This CDR3 contains 17 residues. V shed 3 bases and J shed 7 bases, with 22 bases lying between them. CDR3: CASSPTLTSRLINEQFF. As DNA, the CDR3 is TGTGCCAGCTCACCTACACTTACTAGCAGACTTATAAATGAGCAGTTCTTC.

This chain connects TRBV28 to TRBJ1-2, with D tentatively TRBD1 (6 bases). Per germline, CDR1 MDHEN and CDR2 SYDVKM. The CDR3 loop spans 15 amino acids. The germline V and J ends were trimmed by 4 bases and 2 bases, with 14 bases remaining between them. In DNA form, the CDR3 reads TGTGCCAGCAGTTACCCACAGGGTCTGAACTATGGCTACACCTTC. This translates into CASSYPQGLNYGYTF.

This clone has more than one count but fewer than ten. The chain couples TRBV10-3 to TRBJ1-1; D is undetermined. CDR1 ENHRY and CDR2 SYGVKD come from the germline V gene. This CDR3 has 15 amino acids. Trimming removed 3 bases from V and 3 bases from J, with 14 bases in between. Here the CDR3 reads CAISDVAGGDTEAFF. The CDR3 DNA follows: TGTGCCATCAGTGACGTCGCTGGCGGGGACACTGAAGCTTTCTTT.